These 13 T cell receptor beta chains share one sample of origin, sequenced in a study of T cells after yellow fever vaccination. Via MiXCR, TCRdb re-called the 5' RACE reads, giving one row per CDR3 protein. Of about 69,000 distinct CDR3 sequences detected, 5% to 6.5% appear once; the ten largest clones hold roughly 2.3%. Specimen: CD4+ T cells sorted from PBMCs, collected about 2 weeks after the first yellow fever vaccination. These receptors came from a man between 18 and 29 years old who received the YFV17D yellow fever vaccine.

Many counts were recorded for this clonotype. This chain joins TRBV5-4 and TRBJ2-5, with D uncertain. V dropped 0 bases and J dropped 2 bases, with 11 bases sitting between them. The CDR3 spans 15 residues. Per germline, CDR1 SGHNT and CDR2 YYREEE (reference sequence). The CDR3 bases are TGTGCCAGCAGCTTGGGCGGTAGGGCACAAGAGACCCAGTACTTC. Its protein product is CASSLGGRAQETQYF.

This clonotype is medium-sized within its sample. CDR3 nucleotide sequence: TGTGCCACCCAGGATGCTGGAGAGACCCAGTACTTC. Encoded protein: CATQDAGETQYF. V and J are TRBV2 and TRBJ2-5; D uncertain. The CDR3 totals 12 residues. Trimming shortened V by 10 bases and J by 4 bases, and 13 bases separated the two germline ends. CDR1 and CDR2 from the germline V gene are SNHLY and FYNNEI.

Many counts were recorded for this clonotype. The chain combines TRBV20-1 with TRBJ2-3; 16 nucleotides agree with TRBD2. CDR3 size: 15 residues. Germline V CDR1 and CDR2: DFQATT, SNEGSKA (reference sequence). V was pared by 5 bases and J by 4 bases, with 3 bases of the junction left unmatched. This CDR3 is CSAFGTSGGADTQYF. CDR3 DNA sequence: TGCAGTGCTTTCGGGACTAGCGGGGGGGCAGATACGCAGTATTTT.

This clonotype showed up many times. V usage is TRBV7-2 and J usage is TRBJ2-3; TRBD2 is a possible D gene (6 bases). Deletions cut 4 bases from V and 2 bases from J, with 10 bases between. CDR1 and CDR2 (germline): SGHTA, FQGNSA. The CDR3 covers 14 residues. CDR3 residues: CASSSGGTTDTQYF. DNA of the CDR3: TGTGCCAGCAGCTCGGGCGGGACCACAGATACGCAGTATTTT.

This clonotype was seen many times. The chain recombines TRBV29-1 with TRBJ1-1, with D unresolved. Germline V lookup: CDR1 SQVTM, CDR2 ANQGSEA. Trimming left V 5 bases short and J 1 base short, with 11 bases between. This CDR3 is built from 13 residues. The CDR3 sequence: CSVSLGQNTEAFF. The CDR3 region has the DNA TGCAGCGTTTCCCTGGGTCAGAACACTGAAGCTTTCTTT.

This clonotype was recorded many times. This chain links TRBV5-1 with TRBJ2-3, with 11 bases lining up with TRBD1. Losses at the gene ends were 8 bases for V and 4 bases for J; bases not matched to a gene: 6. This CDR3 has 14 residues. The germline gives CDR1 SGHRS, CDR2 YFSETQ. The DNA of the CDR3 is TGCGCCAGTACCGGGACAGGGGGGGCAGATACGCAGTATTTT. It encodes CASTGTGGADTQYF. The whole variable domain, remainder taken from reference TRBV5-1 and TRBJ2-3, is KAGVTQTPRYLIKTRGQQVTLSCSPISGHRSVSWYQQTPGQGLQFLFEYFSETQRNKGNFPGRFSGRQFSNSRSEMNVSTLELGDSALYLCASTGTGGADTQYFGPGTRLTVL.

This clonotype was counted ten times or more. The rearrangement links TRBV15 to TRBJ1-5; D remains unclear. The CDR3 contains 15 residues. In germline, CDR1 is LNHNV, CDR2 YYDKDF (reference sequence). V lost 0 bases and J 3 bases, leaving 9 bases between the germline ends. The CDR3 sequence is CATSRDRGDNQPQHF. CDR3 coding DNA: TGTGCCACCAGCAGAGATCGGGGAGACAATCAGCCCCAGCATTTT.

This clonotype was seen repeatedly, ten times or more. The J gene is TRBJ2-2, the V gene TRBV9; tentatively, D is TRBD1 (6 bases). This CDR3 spans 15 amino acids. Germline V gene data show CDR1 as SGDLS and CDR2 as YYNGEE. The V end was cut by 5 bases, the J end by 2 bases, with 13 bases between. In nucleotides, the CDR3 is TGTGCCAGCAGTGTCGGGACACTAAACACCGGGGAGCTGTTTTTT. It yields the protein CASSVGTLNTGELFF.

This clonotype was detected many times. The chain uses TRBV19 and TRBJ1-4; D unresolved. The CDR3 contains 14 residues. Germline V gene sequence: CDR1 LNHDA, CDR2 SQIVND (reference sequence). V shed 3 bases and J shed 4 bases, with 9 bases lying between them. The CDR3 nucleotides read TGTGCCAGTAGTATCGGGAACCGTAATGAAAAACTGTTTTTT. This encodes CASSIGNRNEKLFF. Variable domain in full (rest from reference TRBV19 and TRBJ1-4): DGGITQSPKYLFRKEGQNVTLSCEQNLNHDAMYWYRQDPGQGLRLIYYSQIVNDFQKGDIAEGYSVSREKKESFPLTVTSAQKNPTAFYLCASSIGNRNEKLFFGSGTQLSVL.

Concerning this clonotype itself: A much bigger clone sits one base away, suggesting this may be a read error. The V gene is TRBV12-3 or TRBV12-4, the J gene TRBJ2-1, with TRBD2 as a possible D gene (5 bases). This CDR3 comprises 15 residues. The V end lost 9 bases, the J end lost 8 bases, and 23 bases lay between the germline ends. Here the CDR3 reads CARTPSGNPRDEQFF. The CDR3 DNA follows: TGTGCCAGAACCCCATCCGGGAACCCAAGGGATGAGCAGTTCTTC.

This clonotype was observed at least ten times. The chain carries TRBV5-6 and TRBJ2-3; TRBD1 aligns across 7 bases. Germline values: CDR1 SGHDT, CDR2 YYEEEE. This CDR3 has 14 amino acids. V gave up 6 bases and J gave up 3 bases; unmatched junction bases: 7. CDR3 sequence: CASTFPGGTDTQYF. The CDR3 DNA reads TGTGCCAGCACCTTCCCAGGGGGTACAGATACGCAGTATTTT. Full variable domain (missing parts from reference TRBV5-6 and TRBJ2-3): DAGVTQSPTHLIKTRGQQVTLRCSPKSGHDTVSWYQQALGQGPQFIFQYYEEEERQRGNFPDRFSGHQFPNYSSELNVNALLLGDSALYLCASTFPGGTDTQYFGPGTRLTVL.

This clonotype was recorded at least ten times. The J gene is TRBJ2-3, the V gene TRBV20-1, with 10 bases lining up with TRBD2. The CDR3 length is 15 residues. J gave up 6 bases and V 3 bases, and 9 bases lay outside the gene matches. Germline values: CDR1 DFQATT, CDR2 SNEGSKA (reference sequence). The CDR3 sequence is CSASAAGGHLDTQYF. CDR3 nucleotides: TGCAGTGCTAGTGCAGCGGGGGGGCACCTGGATACGCAGTATTTT.

This clonotype was counted at least ten times. V and J are TRBV7-9 and TRBJ1-1; 9 nucleotides line up with TRBD1. The CDR3 is 15 residues long. V dropped 3 bases and J dropped 4; count of bases not matched to a gene: 6. Germline V gene data show CDR1 as SEHNR and CDR2 as FQNEAQ (reference sequence). CDR3 DNA sequence: TGTGCCAGCAGCTTGCGGGGACAGGGCGGCACTGAAGCTTTCTTT. Residues: CASSLRGQGGTEAFF.